The source of this T cell receptor (beta chain) is a study of blood T cell repertoires in COVID-19 (dated by TCRdb to about 2020). General notes on the study: The collaborator samples originated in the United States, Italy and Spain and spanned the acute and convalescent phases of COVID-19. The prospective study material was composed of cDNA or gDNA derived from T cells, B-cell-depleted T cells, or PBMCs. Subjects who had been exposed to COVID-19, were actively infected with it, or had recovered from it provided the deeply sampled blood TCRbeta repertoires that made up the dataset. The repertoires were made available in a free public database intended to serve as a resource for research on the immune response to SARS-CoV-2. The samples were drawn from the first 160 participants of the ongoing ImmuneRACE study and from under 1,500 subjects provided by 6 global collaborators. Sample metadata almost always included a de-identified subject ID, COVID-19 status, age in years and sex. Where HLA class I and class II types were available, the types were taken from metadata supplied by the sample provider, not from assay-based typing.

TCRbeta CDR3 regions were amplified from genomic DNA using the immunoSEQ Assay, a bias-controlled multiplex PCR. The paper's processing steps were these. Within the assay, amplification of reference gene primers was used to estimate how many nucleated cells each sample contained. To quantify the absolute abundance of each unique TCRbeta CDR3 rearrangement, sequence reads were collapsed and filtered. For each sample, productive Simpson clonality was calculated as the square root of Simpson's diversity index over productive rearrangements. The clones in this table, taken by TCRdb from immuneACCESS, are in-frame only. Not every clone is retained; where verified, under half of the shortfall comes from an unresolved V gene, and the cause of the rest is unknown. V and J calls and clone size are copied from that table; D and trimming were computed from the DNA. The table for this sample lists 300,000 or so clones; 87% of them were counted only once. Less than 9.5% of the sample is taken by the ten largest.

Broad study findings and their caveats: How much clinical and demographic metadata was included differed by source and by participant, and the metadata was provided uncurated.

Notes on this clone: No cognate antigen has been identified for it. Per-nucleotide qualities are absent, and no much larger clonotype sits a single base away.

A second Seattle source provided samples from volunteer blood donors who had recovered from COVID-19. Each collaborating institution followed its own protocols to collect whole blood in K2EDTA tubes. Collaborator samples were shipped for TCRbeta analysis as frozen whole blood, isolated PBMCs, or DNA extracted from either sample type. Trimming at the junction amounts to 5 bases on V and 5 bases on J, and the germline ends lie 9 bases apart. Counted from cysteine to phenylalanine, this CDR3 has 13 amino acids. Of the read, only the CDR3 DNA is kept; its 39 bases are in frame from base 1. Sequences SGHTA (CDR1) and FQGNSA (CDR2) are obtained from the germline V gene.

Sequenced: peripheral blood. This TCR was recovered from a woman aged 50 to 60 who had recovered from COVID-19. The receptor chain draws on TRBV7-2 and TRBJ1-4; the D gene assignment is ambiguous. CDR3 region: CASSGRGNEKLFF. The DNA is TGTGCCAGCAGCGGGCGTGGAAATGAAAAACTGTTTTTT.